These T cell receptor beta chains were read from a single sample in a study of T cell repertoires in cytomegalovirus infection. MiXCR was run by TCRdb on the reads, yielding one entry per CDR3 protein. The sample consists of approximately 120,000 distinct CDR3 sequences, 25% to 35% of them appearing once. The antigens these receptors bind are not known. This specimen was CD8+ T cells from cultured PBMCs, taken from culture after CMV antigen stimulation. Receptors were obtained from a human donor in good health (CMV status not recorded). Some clones in this sample may be carry-over from other donors' samples. Both conserved end residues are part of each CDR3. A D gene is named only where the DNA matches it firmly. The size of a clone is reported for some rows only, either as once, few or many, or as a class for expanded clones.

>TRBV7-2|TRBJ2-5|many|TRBD1|13
TGTGCCAGCAGCGAGGGGGCCTGGGAGACCCAGTACTTC
CASSEGAWETQYF
>TRBV28|TRBJ1-2|NA|NA|14
TGTGCCAGCAGTTCAGTGTCAGGTCCCTATGGCTACACCTTC
CASSSVSGPYGYTF
>TRBV7-6|TRBJ2-1|NA|NA|14
TGTGCCAGCAGCTTGTCTACATTGTACAATGAGCAGTTCTTC
CASSLSTLYNEQFF
>TRBV6-2/TRBV6-3|TRBJ1-6|NA|TRBD1|14
TGTGCCAGCAGTCGCGGACAGGGTATTTCACCCCTCCACTTT
CASSRGQGISPLHF
>TRBV27|TRBJ2-3|NA|TRBD2|15
TGTGCCAGCAACCTACTAGCGGGGGTCACAGATACGCAGTATTTT
CASNLLAGVTDTQYF
>TRBV12-5|TRBJ1-5|NA|TRBD1|16
TGTGCTAGTGCCCTCCCGGGACAGGGGATTGGTCAGCCCCAGCATTTT
CASALPGQGIGQPQHF
>TRBV11-2|TRBJ2-2|few|TRBD2|16
TGTGCCAGCAGCTCGCCGGGGGGGCCGAGCACCGGGGAGCTGTTTTTT
CASSSPGGPSTGELFF
>TRBV2|TRBJ1-6|NA|NA|12
TGTGCCAGCTTCGGGACATTACAACCCCTCCACTTT
CASFGTLQPLHF
>TRBV15|TRBJ2-7|NA|NA|14
TGTGCCACCAGCACCACGACCGGTTCCCACGAGCAGTACTTC
CATSTTTGSHEQYF
>TRBV20-1|TRBJ1-2|few|NA|12
TGCAGTGCTAAAACTTGGGACTATGGCTACACCTTC
CSAKTWDYGYTF
>TRBV3-1|TRBJ2-3|NA|TRBD2|16
TGTGCCAGCAGCCAAGGGGCCCGGACTAGCATAGATACGCAGTATTTT
CASSQGARTSIDTQYF
>TRBV27|TRBJ1-6|NA|NA|14
TGTGCCAGCAGTTTGATGGGACAACAGTCACCCCTCCACTTT
CASSLMGQQSPLHF
>TRBV5-5|TRBJ2-5|many|TRBD2|15
TGTGCCAGCAGCCCGGGGGGGGGCATCCAAGAGACCCAGTACTTC
CASSPGGGIQETQYF
>TRBV14|TRBJ2-7|few|NA|15
TGTGCCAGCAGCCCCCACCGGGTCCCAAACTACGAGCAGTACTTC
CASSPHRVPNYEQYF
>TRBV6-1|TRBJ2-7|few|NA|14
TGTGCCAGCAGTGAAGCCTGGGGGGCCTACGAGCAGTACTTC
CASSEAWGAYEQYF
>TRBV27|TRBJ2-3|NA|TRBD1|16
TGTGCCAGCCTTCCAACAAAGGGACAGGGGATAGATACGCAGTATTTT
CASLPTKGQGIDTQYF
>TRBV24-1|TRBJ2-3|many|NA|13
TGTGCCACCAGTGACCTGACCGAAGATACGCAGTATTTT
CATSDLTEDTQYF
>TRBV18|TRBJ2-1|NA|TRBD1|12
TGTGCCAGCTCGCTGGACAGGGTTTGGGAGTTCTTC
CASSLDRVWEFF
>TRBV7-9|TRBJ1-2|NA|NA|16
TGTGCCAGCAGCTTACACGACACCGAGCCCGTCTATGGCTACACCTTC
CASSLHDTEPVYGYTF
>TRBV27|TRBJ1-1|NA|TRBD1|17
TGTGCCAGCAGTTCGAGAAATGACAGGGGAGGGAACACTGAAGCTTTCTTT
CASSSRNDRGGNTEAFF
>TRBV6-5|TRBJ1-4|few|NA|14
TGTGCCAGCAGTTACTCAGGGGTTGGGGAAAAACTGTTTTTT
CASSYSGVGEKLFF
>TRBV12-5|TRBJ2-5|NA|NA|14
TGTGCTAGTGGTGGCAGGGGTTTCAGGGAGACCCAGTACTTC
CASGGRGFRETQYF
>TRBV6-5|TRBJ1-1|many|NA|13
TGTGCCAGCAGTTTTCCAGGGAACGCTGAAGCTTTCTTT
CASSFPGNAEAFF
>TRBV7-2|TRBJ2-7|many|NA|13
TGTGCCAGCAGCTTAGCAGGACAGTACGAGCAGTACTTC
CASSLAGQYEQYF
>TRBV11-2|TRBJ1-4|NA|NA|14
TGTGCCAGCAGCTACGGGCGGGGCGACGAAAAACTGTTTTTT
CASSYGRGDEKLFF
>TRBV6-8|TRBJ2-7|NA|NA|16
TGTGCCAGCAGTTGCCGCACAGGGCAGCACAAATACGAGCAGTACTTC
CASSCRTGQHKYEQYF
>TRBV7-9|TRBJ1-3|many|TRBD1|17
TGTGCCAGCAGCTTAGTGGACAGGCCAAGCTCTGGAAACACCATATATTTT
CASSLVDRPSSGNTIYF
>TRBV19|TRBJ1-1|many|NA|13
TGTGCCAGTAGTACGGGACTGCACACTGAAGCTTTCTTT
CASSTGLHTEAFF
>TRBV29-1|TRBJ1-4|NA|TRBD1|13
TGCAGCGTCCGGACAGGGCTAGGGGAAAAACTGTTTTTT
CSVRTGLGEKLFF
>TRBV24-1|TRBJ1-5|few|NA|16
TGTGCCACCAGTGATTCCCGTGGCAGGTCGGATCAGCCCCAGCATTTT
CATSDSRGRSDQPQHF
>TRBV4-1|TRBJ1-1|NA|TRBD1|15
TGCGCCAGCAGCCATCCTATACAGGGGGACACTGAAGCTTTCTTT
CASSHPIQGDTEAFF
>TRBV4-1|TRBJ2-1|NA|NA|17
TGCGCCAGCAGCCAAGATCGGACAGATTACTCCTACAATGAGCAGTTCTTC
CASSQDRTDYSYNEQFF
>TRBV12-3/TRBV12-4|TRBJ2-5|NA|NA|14
TGTGCCAGCAGATCCGACGGAAGCATCGAGACCCAGTACTTC
CASRSDGSIETQYF
>TRBV7-9|TRBJ1-1|NA|TRBD1|13
TGTGCCAGCAGCTCCGGGACAGACGGTGAAGCTTTCTTT
CASSSGTDGEAFF
>TRBV27|TRBJ2-3|NA|TRBD2|15
TGTGCCAGCAGCCTGGGACTAGCGCGCACAGATACGCAGTATTTT
CASSLGLARTDTQYF
>TRBV15|TRBJ1-2|many|NA|14
TGTGCCACCGCGGACAGAGGGAGGGAGTATGGCTACACCTTC
CATADRGREYGYTF
>TRBV7-9|TRBJ2-1|many|TRBD1|11
TGTGCCAGCAGCTTGGACAGGGAGCAGTTCTTC
CASSLDREQFF
>TRBV6-5|TRBJ2-7|NA|TRBD1|14
TGTGCCAGCAGTCTACAGGGGGACAGCTACGAGCAGTACTTC
CASSLQGDSYEQYF
>TRBV20-1|TRBJ2-4|NA|TRBD2|19
TGCAGTGCTAGAGCGGGTCGGACTAGCGGGGGGAGGGGCAAAAACATTCAGTACTTC
CSARAGRTSGGRGKNIQYF
>TRBV4-2|TRBJ2-1|NA|TRBD2|16
TGTGCCAGCAGCCAAGATGGGACTAGCGGGGCCCTGGAGCAGTTCTTC
CASSQDGTSGALEQFF
>TRBV2|TRBJ1-5|few|NA|15
TGTGCCAGCAGTGACCCCCTGAAGGACCATCAGCCCCAGCATTTT
CASSDPLKDHQPQHF
>TRBV12-3/TRBV12-4|TRBJ1-2|NA|NA|14
TGTGCCAGCAGTTTAAGAGCAGGGAACTATGGCTACACCTTC
CASSLRAGNYGYTF
>TRBV4-1|TRBJ1-1|many|NA|14
TGCGCCAGCAGCCAAGCTCGGGGTAACACTGAAGCTTTCTTT
CASSQARGNTEAFF
>TRBV7-2|TRBJ1-2|many|NA|15
TGTGCCAGCAGCTTAGGGGCTCTCGCTAACTATGGCTACACCTTC
CASSLGALANYGYTF